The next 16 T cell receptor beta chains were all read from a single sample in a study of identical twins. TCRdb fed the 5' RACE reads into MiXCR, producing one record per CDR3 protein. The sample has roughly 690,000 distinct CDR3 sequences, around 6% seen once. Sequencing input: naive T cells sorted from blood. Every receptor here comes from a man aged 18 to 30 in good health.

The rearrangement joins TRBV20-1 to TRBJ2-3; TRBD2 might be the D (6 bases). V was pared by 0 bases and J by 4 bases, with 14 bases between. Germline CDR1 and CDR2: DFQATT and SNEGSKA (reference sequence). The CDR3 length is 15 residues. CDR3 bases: TGCAGTGCTAGAGAGGCGGGAAGAGCAGCAGATACGCAGTATTTT. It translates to CSAREAGRAADTQYF.

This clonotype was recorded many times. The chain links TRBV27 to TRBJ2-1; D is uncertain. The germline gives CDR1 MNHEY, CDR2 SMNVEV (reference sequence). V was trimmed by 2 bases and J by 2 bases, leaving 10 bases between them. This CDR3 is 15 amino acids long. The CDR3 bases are TGTGCCAGCAGTTTAGGGCCGGACCCCTACAATGAGCAGTTCTTC. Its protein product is CASSLGPDPYNEQFF.

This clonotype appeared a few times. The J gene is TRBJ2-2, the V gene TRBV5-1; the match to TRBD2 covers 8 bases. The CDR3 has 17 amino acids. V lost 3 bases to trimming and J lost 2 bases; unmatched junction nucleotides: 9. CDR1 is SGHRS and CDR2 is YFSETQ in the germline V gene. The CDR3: CASSSNTLAANTGELFF. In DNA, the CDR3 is TGCGCCAGCAGCTCGAATACACTAGCGGCCAACACCGGGGAGCTGTTTTTT.

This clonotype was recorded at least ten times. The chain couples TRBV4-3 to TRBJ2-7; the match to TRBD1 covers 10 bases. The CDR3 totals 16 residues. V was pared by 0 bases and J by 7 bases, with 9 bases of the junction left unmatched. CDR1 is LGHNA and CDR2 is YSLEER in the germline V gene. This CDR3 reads CASSQDLGDRGWEQYF. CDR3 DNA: TGCGCCAGCAGCCAAGATTTGGGGGACAGGGGATGGGAGCAGTACTTC.

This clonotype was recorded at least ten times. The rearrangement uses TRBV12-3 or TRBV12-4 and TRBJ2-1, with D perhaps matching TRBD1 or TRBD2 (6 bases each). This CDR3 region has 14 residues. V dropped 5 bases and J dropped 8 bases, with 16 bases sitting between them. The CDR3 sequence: CASSIPGGFDEQFF. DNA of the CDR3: TGTGCCAGCAGTATCCCCGGGGGCTTTGATGAGCAGTTCTTC.

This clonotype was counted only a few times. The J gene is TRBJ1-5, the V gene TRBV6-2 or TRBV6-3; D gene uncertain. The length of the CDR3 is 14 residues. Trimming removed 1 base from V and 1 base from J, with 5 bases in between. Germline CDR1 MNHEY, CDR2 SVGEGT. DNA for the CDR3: TGTGCCAGCAGTTACTGGCGGAGCAATCAGCCCCAGCATTTT. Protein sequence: CASSYWRSNQPQHF.

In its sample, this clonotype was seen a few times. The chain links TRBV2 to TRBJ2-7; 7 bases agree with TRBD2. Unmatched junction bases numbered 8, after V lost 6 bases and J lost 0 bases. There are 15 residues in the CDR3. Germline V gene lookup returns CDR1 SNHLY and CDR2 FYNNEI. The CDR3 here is CASSPGASGSYEQYF. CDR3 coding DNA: TGTGCCAGCAGCCCCGGCGCTAGCGGCTCCTACGAGCAGTACTTC.

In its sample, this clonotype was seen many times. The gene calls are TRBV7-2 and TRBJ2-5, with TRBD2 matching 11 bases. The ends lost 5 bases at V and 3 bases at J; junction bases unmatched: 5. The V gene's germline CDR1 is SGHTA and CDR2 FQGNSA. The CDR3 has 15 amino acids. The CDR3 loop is CASSATSGSEETQYF. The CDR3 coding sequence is TGTGCCAGCAGCGCAACTAGCGGGAGTGAAGAGACCCAGTACTTC.

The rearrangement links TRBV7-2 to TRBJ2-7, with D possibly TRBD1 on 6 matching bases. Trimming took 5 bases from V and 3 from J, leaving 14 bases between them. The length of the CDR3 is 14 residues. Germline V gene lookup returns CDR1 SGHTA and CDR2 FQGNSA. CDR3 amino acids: CASSLRDTHYEQYF. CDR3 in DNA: TGTGCCAGCAGCCTTCGGGACACCCACTACGAGCAGTACTTC.

The chain's CDR3 is CSASVGPGSPGQPQHF. The CDR3 DNA follows: TGCAGTGCTAGCGTTGGGCCGGGTTCACCGGGGCAGCCCCAGCATTTT. The chain uses TRBV20-1 and TRBJ1-5; no definite D call. V shed 3 bases and J shed 7 bases, with 22 bases lying between them. This CDR3 is 16 amino acids long. Germline V lookup: CDR1 DFQATT, CDR2 SNEGSKA (reference sequence).

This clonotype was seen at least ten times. The CDR3 DNA sequence: TGTGCCAGCAGTTTCGGCCCCCCCAGCCGGACAGGGGGCCATCAGCCCCAGCATTTT. This sequence encodes CASSFGPPSRTGGHQPQHF. The chain joins TRBV12-3 or TRBV12-4 to TRBJ1-5, with 11 bases identical to TRBD1. J gave up 5 bases and V 3 bases, and 15 bases lay outside the gene matches. The CDR3 has 19 residues.

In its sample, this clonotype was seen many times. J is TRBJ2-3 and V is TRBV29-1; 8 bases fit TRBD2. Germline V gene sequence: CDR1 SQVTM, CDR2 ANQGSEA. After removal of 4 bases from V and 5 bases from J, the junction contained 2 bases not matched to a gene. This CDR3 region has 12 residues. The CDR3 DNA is TGCAGCGTTGGGCGGGAGGTAGATACGCAGTATTTT. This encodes CSVGREVDTQYF.

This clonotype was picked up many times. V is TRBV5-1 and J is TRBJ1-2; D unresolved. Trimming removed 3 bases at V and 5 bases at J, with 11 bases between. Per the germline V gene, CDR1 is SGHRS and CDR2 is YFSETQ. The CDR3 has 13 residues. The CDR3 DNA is TGCGCCAGCAGCTCAGAAGGGAGTTATGGCTACACCTTC. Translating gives CASSSEGSYGYTF.

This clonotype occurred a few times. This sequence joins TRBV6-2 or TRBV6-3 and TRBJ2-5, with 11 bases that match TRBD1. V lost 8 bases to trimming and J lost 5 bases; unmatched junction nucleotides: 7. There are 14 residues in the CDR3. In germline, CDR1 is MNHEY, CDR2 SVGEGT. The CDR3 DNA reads TGTGCCAGCGATGGACAGGGGGCGACGGAGACCCAGTACTTC. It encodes CASDGQGATETQYF.

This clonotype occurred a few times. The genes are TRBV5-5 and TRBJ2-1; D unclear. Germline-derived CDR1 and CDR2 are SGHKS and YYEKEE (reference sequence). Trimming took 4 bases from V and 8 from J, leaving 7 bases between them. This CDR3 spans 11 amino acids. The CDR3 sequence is CASSGWYEQFF. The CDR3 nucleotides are TGTGCCAGCAGCGGATGGTATGAGCAGTTCTTC. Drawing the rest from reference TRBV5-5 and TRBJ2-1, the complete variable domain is DAGVTQSPTHLIKTRGQQVTLRCSPISGHKSVSWYQQVLGQGPQFIFQYYEKEERGRGNFPDRFSARQFPNYSSELNVNALLLGDSALYLCASSGWYEQFFGPGTRLTVL.

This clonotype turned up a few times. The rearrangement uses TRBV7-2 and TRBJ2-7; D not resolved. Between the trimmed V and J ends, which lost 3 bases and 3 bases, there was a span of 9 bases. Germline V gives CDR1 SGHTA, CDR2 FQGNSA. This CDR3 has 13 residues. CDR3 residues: CASSLTRYYEQYF. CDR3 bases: TGTGCCAGCAGCTTGACTCGTTACTACGAGCAGTACTTC.